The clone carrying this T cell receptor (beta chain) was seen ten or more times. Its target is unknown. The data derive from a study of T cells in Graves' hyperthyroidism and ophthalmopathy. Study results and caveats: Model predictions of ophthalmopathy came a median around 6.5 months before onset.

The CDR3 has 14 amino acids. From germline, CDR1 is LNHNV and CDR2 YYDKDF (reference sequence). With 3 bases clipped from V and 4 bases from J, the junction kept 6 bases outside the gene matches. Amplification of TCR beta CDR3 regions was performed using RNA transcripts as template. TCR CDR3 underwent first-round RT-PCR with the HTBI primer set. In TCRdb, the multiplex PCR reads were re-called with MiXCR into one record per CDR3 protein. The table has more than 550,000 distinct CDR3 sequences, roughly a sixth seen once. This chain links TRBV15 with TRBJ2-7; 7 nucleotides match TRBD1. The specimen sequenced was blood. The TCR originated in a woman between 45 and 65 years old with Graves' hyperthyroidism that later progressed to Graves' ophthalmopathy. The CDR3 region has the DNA TGTGCCACCAGCAGGGACGCCAGGGGGTACGAGCAGTACTTC. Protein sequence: CATSRDARGYEQYF.